The 20 T cell receptor beta chains in this list originate from one sample, sequenced in a study of T-cell memory formation after mild COVID-19. TCRdb re-derived calls from the 5' RACE reads in MiXCR, one entry per CDR3 protein. Of approximately 150,000 distinct CDR3 sequences listed, 15% to 20% are singletons. The sample consisted of PBMCs or a T cell subset sorted from them (not recorded which). The receptor set was obtained from an adult woman who had mild COVID-19 (a few samples of this study predate the infection). Cell type and time point are not known.

This clonotype was seen a handful of times. This chain uses TRBV3-1 with TRBJ2-7; D might be TRBD2 (5 bases). The CDR3 has 15 amino acids. The V gene lost 1 base and the J gene lost 3 bases, with 13 bases spanning the gap. The germline CDR1 and CDR2 sequences are LGHDT and YNNKEL (reference sequence). CDR3 sequence: CASSQVGVGIYEQYF. The CDR3 DNA is TGTGCCAGCAGCCAAGTTGGTGTCGGGATCTACGAGCAGTACTTC.

The CDR3 spells CASSLAGTGDTQYF. The DNA for the CDR3 is TGTGCCAGCAGCTTAGCGGGGACGGGGGATACGCAGTATTTT. The rearrangement links TRBV7-9 to TRBJ2-3; D is perhaps TRBD1 or TRBD2 (5 bases each). This CDR3 contains 14 residues. The V gene lost 0 bases and the J gene lost 6 bases, with 10 bases spanning the gap. Germline loops: CDR1 SEHNR, CDR2 FQNEAQ (reference sequence).

This clonotype showed up just a few times. V and J are TRBV12-3 or TRBV12-4 and TRBJ2-1; TRBD2 aligns across 9 bases. Trimming took 6 bases from V and 7 from J; bases not matched to a gene: 10. The CDR3 is made up of 15 amino acids. DNA for the CDR3: TGTGCCAGCAGAGTTAGCGGGAGTCTTACGAATGAGCAGTTCTTC. This sequence encodes CASRVSGSLTNEQFF.

This clonotype appeared a single time. The chain employs TRBV20-1 and TRBJ1-5, with D unclear. This CDR3 region has 12 residues. Germline V lookup: CDR1 DFQATT, CDR2 SNEGSKA (reference sequence). Trimming removed 6 bases at V and 4 bases at J, with 10 bases between. Written as DNA, the CDR3 is TGCAGTGCCTCAAGGCGGAATCAGCCCCAGCATTTT. Its protein is CSASRRNQPQHF.

This clonotype was seen only a few times. The J gene is TRBJ2-5, the V gene TRBV5-6, with 14 nucleotides matching TRBD2. Germline CDR1 is SGHDT and CDR2 is YYEEEE. Trimming at V came to 1 base and at J to 5 bases, leaving 10 bases not matched to a gene. This CDR3 has 18 amino acids. CDR3 sequence reads: CASSLRTTSGGAGETQYF. As DNA, the CDR3 is TGTGCCAGCAGCTTGAGGACGACTAGCGGGGGGGCCGGGGAGACCCAGTACTTC.

The chain employs TRBV5-1 and TRBJ2-2; the match to TRBD1 covers 7 bases. Germline-derived CDR1 and CDR2 are SGHRS and YFSETQ. The length of the CDR3 is 16 residues. V lost 3 bases to trimming and J lost 5 bases; unmatched junction nucleotides: 10. CDR3 sequence (DNA): TGCGCCAGCAGCTCATTTGGACAGGTTGTAACCGGGGAGCTGTTTTTT. It yields the protein CASSSFGQVVTGELFF.

This sequence joins TRBV6-2 or TRBV6-3 and TRBJ2-2, with D unclear. The CDR3 runs 13 residues. V was trimmed by 3 bases and J by 1 base, leaving 3 bases between them. Germline V gene data show CDR1 as MNHEY and CDR2 as SVGEGT. CDR3 sequence reads: CASSYLNTGELFF. CDR3 bases: TGTGCCAGCAGTTATCTGAACACCGGGGAGCTGTTTTTT.

The rearrangement uses TRBV9 and TRBJ1-3; D remains ambiguous. Germline V CDR1 and CDR2: SGDLS, YYNGEE. The CDR3 sequence is 14 residues long. Trimming shortened V by 3 bases and J by 0 bases, and 7 bases separated the two germline ends. The CDR3 sequence: CASSDDRSGNTIYF. CDR3 DNA sequence: TGTGCCAGCAGCGACGATCGCTCTGGAAACACCATATATTTT.

The chain recombines TRBV20-1 with TRBJ1-1; D remains ambiguous. Trimming pared 5 bases from V and 0 bases from J, leaving 7 bases between. The CDR3 runs 12 residues. Germline-derived CDR1 and CDR2 are DFQATT and SNEGSKA (reference sequence). The CDR3 sequence: CSASTVNTEAFF. CDR3 DNA: TGCAGTGCTTCGACGGTGAACACTGAAGCTTTCTTT.

The gene calls are TRBV7-9 and TRBJ2-3, with D tentatively TRBD1 or TRBD2 (5 bases each). CDR1 and CDR2 from the germline V gene are SEHNR and FQNEAQ (reference sequence). The length of the CDR3 is 16 residues. V was pared by 3 bases and J by 2 bases, with 15 bases between. CDR3 sequence: CASSFPGTTNTDTQYF. Here the CDR3 DNA reads TGTGCCAGCAGCTTCCCCGGGACGACCAACACAGATACGCAGTATTTT.

The rearrangement uses TRBV2 and TRBJ2-1; perhaps TRBD1 as D (5 bases). The V end lost 4 bases, the J end lost 7 bases, and 8 bases lay between the germline ends. From germline, CDR1 is SNHLY and CDR2 FYNNEI. CDR3 length: 12 amino acids. The chain's CDR3 is CASSVKGNEQFF. For the CDR3, the DNA is TGTGCCAGCAGTGTAAAGGGGAATGAGCAGTTCTTC.

This clonotype occurred a few times. This rearrangement joins TRBV5-4 to TRBJ1-6; 8 bases map to TRBD1. The CDR3 runs 13 residues. Trimming cost V 4 bases and J 8 bases; bases outside gene matches: 2. The germline V gene encodes CDR1 SGHNT and CDR2 YYREEE (reference sequence). CDR3 amino acids: CASSKDRDSPLHF. In nucleotides, the CDR3 is TGTGCCAGCAGCAAGGACAGGGATTCACCCCTCCACTTT.

This clonotype was seen once. The V and J genes are TRBV11-2 and TRBJ1-2; D remains ambiguous. The CDR3 has 14 residues. Trimming removed 4 bases from V and 7 bases from J, with 16 bases in between. Germline V gives CDR1 SGHAT, CDR2 FQNNGV. CDR3 sequence: CASSSGVVTGGYTF. CDR3 sequence (DNA): TGTGCCAGCAGCTCAGGTGTTGTGACCGGTGGCTACACCTTC.

CDR3 sequence: CASSPAREMNTEAFF. For the CDR3, the DNA is TGCGCCAGCAGCCCCGCAAGGGAGATGAACACTGAAGCTTTCTTT. The rearrangement links TRBV5-1 to TRBJ1-1; D remains ambiguous. CDR3 length: 15 residues. The ends were cut back, 4 bases at V and 0 bases at J, with 13 bases in the middle. Germline values: CDR1 SGHRS, CDR2 YFSETQ.

This clonotype was seen more than once but under ten times. This sequence joins TRBV6-5 and TRBJ2-6; D gene ambiguous. Looked up from germline, CDR1 is MNHEY and CDR2 is SVGAGI. Trimming removed 0 bases from V and 4 bases from J, with 4 bases in between. This CDR3 is built from 14 residues. CDR3 sequence: CASSYSGGANVLTF. The CDR3 DNA sequence: TGTGCCAGCAGTTACTCGGGAGGGGCCAACGTCCTGACTTTC.

This clonotype was detected many times. The J gene is TRBJ2-6, the V gene TRBV20-1; D is uncertain. With 4 bases removed from V and 2 bases from J, the gap between germline ends came to 9 bases. Germline loops: CDR1 DFQATT, CDR2 SNEGSKA (reference sequence). The CDR3 length is 14 residues. The CDR3 sequence: CSAKRVPGANVLTF. The CDR3 DNA is TGCAGTGCTAAGAGAGTTCCTGGGGCCAACGTCCTGACTTTC.

This clonotype was observed a handful of times. CDR3 protein: CASSLLIGFTDTEAFF. CDR3 DNA sequence: TGTGCCAGCAGCTTGCTAATTGGTTTTACGGACACTGAAGCTTTCTTT. The chain is built from TRBV11-1 and TRBJ1-1; D remains ambiguous. CDR1 is SGHAT and CDR2 is FQDESV in the germline V gene (reference sequence). With 3 bases removed from V and 3 bases from J, the gap between germline ends came to 17 bases. The CDR3 is 16 amino acids.

This clonotype was seen only a few times. The junction departs from germline at one end; a sequencing error may be responsible. This sequence joins TRBV6-5 and TRBJ2-3, with 9 bases aligning to TRBD1. This CDR3 region has 14 residues. Germline V gene sequence: CDR1 MNHEY, CDR2 SVGAGI. CDR3 loop: CASSRDRASDTLYF. For the CDR3, the DNA is TGTGCCAGCAGCCGGGACAGGGCATCAGATACGCTGTATTTT.

This clonotype was seen only a few times. The V call is TRBV2, the J call TRBJ2-7, with 7 bases lining up with TRBD1. J gave up 6 bases and V 7 bases, and 9 bases lay outside the gene matches. Germline CDR1 is SNHLY and CDR2 is FYNNEI. There are 13 residues in the CDR3. CDR3 nucleotides: TGTGCCAGCACCTTCTTGAGGGACAGCGAGCAGTACTTC. Protein sequence: CASTFLRDSEQYF.

This clonotype was found many times. This chain uses TRBV29-1 with TRBJ2-1, with D tentatively TRBD2 (6 bases). Germline CDR1 SQVTM, CDR2 ANQGSEA. The length of the CDR3 is 14 residues. V lost 6 bases and J lost 3, with 15 bases in between. CDR3 residues: CSVLRAGNYNEQFF. DNA of the CDR3: TGCAGCGTCCTCAGAGCGGGCAACTACAATGAGCAGTTCTTC.